The 16 T cell receptor beta chains given below trace back to one sample, sequenced in a study of blood T cell repertoires in COVID-19. The assay was immunoSEQ multiplex PCR, and TCRdb's table has in-frame clones only and misses some. The sample consists of about 220,000 clones, over 70% of them appearing once. The sequenced sample was peripheral blood. The receptors stem from a woman in her 70s with acute or convalescent COVID-19.

The rearrangement links TRBV19 to TRBJ2-1, with D maybe TRBD2 (5 bases). Germline CDR1 reads LNHDA; CDR2 reads SQIVND (reference sequence). Deletions cut 3 bases from V and 7 bases from J, with 16 bases between. CDR3 length: 15 amino acids. The chain's CDR3 is CASSMSGRVDNEQFF. In DNA form, the CDR3 reads TGTGCCAGTAGTATGTCTGGGCGGGTGGATAATGAGCAGTTCTTC.

The chain combines TRBV4-1 with TRBJ2-1; TRBD1 agrees at 7 bases. CDR3 length: 15 amino acids. Germline V gene sequence: CDR1 MGHRA, CDR2 YSYEKL. V dropped 0 bases and J dropped 5; count of bases not matched to a gene: 4. The CDR3 DNA sequence: TGCGCCAGCAGCCAAGATCGACAGGGCCACAATGAGCAGTTCTTC. It is translated as CASSQDRQGHNEQFF.

This clone was seen just once. J is TRBJ2-3 and V is TRBV23-1; D is undetermined. TRBV23-1 qualifies as an ORF whose function is uncertain. The V end was cut by 6 bases, the J end by 0 bases, with 19 bases between. This CDR3 contains 17 residues. CDR3 in DNA: TGCGCCAGCAGCAAACAATACAGTCGCTCTAGCACAGATACGCAGTATTTT. Translation: CASSKQYSRSSTDTQYF.

The J gene is TRBJ1-2, the V gene TRBV7-2; D may be TRBD1 (6 bases). The germline V gene encodes CDR1 SGHTA and CDR2 FQGNSA. V lost 7 bases and J 0 bases, leaving 12 bases between the germline ends. There are 14 residues in the CDR3. CDR3 DNA sequence: TGTGCCAGCACCCAGGGGACCACTAACTATGGCTACACCTTC. It encodes CASTQGTTNYGYTF.

The V call is TRBV3-1 (or the pseudogene TRBV3-2), the J call TRBJ1-1; 11 positions match TRBD1. Trimming took 6 bases from V and 6 from J; bases not matched to a gene: 9. Germline V CDR1 and CDR2: LGHDT, YNNKEL (reference sequence). This CDR3 comprises 15 residues. CDR3 bases: TGTGCCAGCAGGCCTCACGGGACAGGGGGTTCTGAAGCTTTCTTT. Its translation is CASRPHGTGGSEAFF.

The chain is built from TRBV24-1 and TRBJ2-5; 10 bases align to TRBD1. The CDR3 has 18 amino acids. J was trimmed by 0 bases and V by 4 bases; bases with no gene match: 10. CDR1 and CDR2 from the germline V gene are KGHDR and SFDVKD. CDR3 loop: CATSDSGGGQGYQETQYF. CDR3 in DNA: TGTGCCACCAGTGACTCCGGGGGGGGACAGGGGTACCAAGAGACCCAGTACTTC.

This clone was observed a few times. This chain connects TRBV9 to TRBJ1-6; D gene unclear. The CDR3 has 14 amino acids. Trimming took off 4 bases at V and 10 bases at J, with 15 bases between the two ends. The V gene's germline CDR1 is SGDLS and CDR2 YYNGEE. The CDR3 sequence: CASSTNSGQSPLHF. The CDR3 DNA sequence: TGTGCCAGCAGCACAAACAGTGGTCAATCACCCCTCCACTTT.

In DNA, the CDR3 is TGTGCCACCAGTGATCCGACAGGGTCCAATGAGCAGTTCTTC. Residues: CATSDPTGSNEQFF. The chain has TRBV24-1 and TRBJ2-1, with 7 bases that match TRBD1. Germline V gene lookup returns CDR1 KGHDR and CDR2 SFDVKD. Trimming took 3 bases from V and 6 from J; bases not matched to a gene: 4. The CDR3 runs to 14 residues.

The chain uses TRBV4-1 and TRBJ2-5; D is perhaps TRBD2 (6 bases). Trimming took off 2 bases at V and 5 bases at J, with 18 bases between the two ends. The CDR3 covers 16 residues. Germline V gene data show CDR1 as MGHRA and CDR2 as YSYEKL. CDR3 sequence (DNA): TGCGCCAGCAGCCAAAGTGCGGCTCTTGGGGGGGAGACCCAGTACTTC. This encodes CASSQSAALGGETQYF.

V gene TRBV7-2 combines with J gene TRBJ2-1; a weak D match, TRBD2 (6 bases). Germline CDR1 reads SGHTA; CDR2 reads FQGNSA. The CDR3 is made up of 15 amino acids. Deletions cut 4 bases from V and 0 bases from J, with 10 bases between. In nucleotides, the CDR3 is TGTGCCAGCAGCTACCGGGGGAGCTCCTACAATGAGCAGTTCTTC. Protein sequence: CASSYRGSSYNEQFF.

This clone was recorded only once. The rearrangement uses TRBV10-3 and TRBJ2-1, with a tentative D call TRBD1 (6 bases). The CDR3 contains 15 residues. In germline, CDR1 is ENHRY, CDR2 SYGVKD. Trimming shortened V by 4 bases and J by 1 base, and 11 bases separated the two germline ends. CDR3 sequence reads: CAISGGGGSYNEQFF. The CDR3 DNA sequence: TGTGCCATCAGTGGAGGGGGTGGTTCCTACAATGAGCAGTTCTTC.

The gene calls are TRBV7-2 and TRBJ1-2, with D unresolved. The germline V gene has CDR1 SGHTA and CDR2 FQGNSA. The CDR3 is 15 residues long. Trimming removed 1 base from V and 3 bases from J, with 12 bases in between. The CDR3 DNA follows: TGTGCCAGCAGCTTAGTAGGTTCCGGAGACTATGGCTACACCTTC. Translating it yields CASSLVGSGDYGYTF.

J is TRBJ2-1 and V is TRBV7-7, with a tentative D call TRBD2 (5 bases). Germline values: CDR1 SSHAT, CDR2 FNYEAQ (reference sequence). V gave up 5 bases and J gave up 6 bases, with 14 bases separating them. The length of the CDR3 is 14 residues. CDR3 sequence: CASSPSGEANEQFF. CDR3 sequence (DNA): TGTGCCAGCAGCCCCTCCGGGGAAGCCAATGAGCAGTTCTTC.

This clone has only a few counts. The chain recombines TRBV19 with TRBJ1-5, with unresolved D. CDR3 length: 12 residues. V gave up 6 bases and J gave up 7 bases, with 10 bases separating them. Germline CDR1 and CDR2: LNHDA and SQIVND (reference sequence). As DNA, the CDR3 is TGTGCCAGTAGGTTCCTAAAGCAGCCCCAGCATTTT. Protein: CASRFLKQPQHF. Using reference TRBV19 and TRBJ1-5 for the parts outside the CDR3, the full variable domain is DGGITQSPKYLFRKEGQNVTLSCEQNLNHDAMYWYRQDPGQGLRLIYYSQIVNDFQKGDIAEGYSVSREKKESFPLTVTSAQKNPTAFYLCASRFLKQPQHFGDGTRLSIL.

J is TRBJ2-7 and V is TRBV11-2; 7 positions match TRBD2. J gave up 5 bases and V 5 bases, and 3 bases lay outside the gene matches. This CDR3 region has 12 residues. Germline V gives CDR1 SGHAT, CDR2 FQNNGV. The CDR3 bases are TGTGCCAGCAGCCGGACTAGAAACGAGCAGTACTTC. This translates into CASSRTRNEQYF.

V usage is TRBV5-6 and J usage is TRBJ2-3; D is perhaps TRBD1 (6 bases). V was trimmed by 3 bases and J by 0 bases, leaving 8 bases between them. Germline assignment: CDR1 SGHDT and CDR2 YYEEEE. This CDR3 comprises 14 residues. In DNA form, the CDR3 reads TGTGCCAGCAGCTCGGACAGCAGCACAGATACGCAGTATTTT. Translated, it gives CASSSDSSTDTQYF. The complete variable domain, with remaining parts taken from reference TRBV5-6 and TRBJ2-3, reads DAGVTQSPTHLIKTRGQQVTLRCSPKSGHDTVSWYQQALGQGPQFIFQYYEEEERQRGNFPDRFSGHQFPNYSSELNVNALLLGDSALYLCASSSDSSTDTQYFGPGTRLTVL.